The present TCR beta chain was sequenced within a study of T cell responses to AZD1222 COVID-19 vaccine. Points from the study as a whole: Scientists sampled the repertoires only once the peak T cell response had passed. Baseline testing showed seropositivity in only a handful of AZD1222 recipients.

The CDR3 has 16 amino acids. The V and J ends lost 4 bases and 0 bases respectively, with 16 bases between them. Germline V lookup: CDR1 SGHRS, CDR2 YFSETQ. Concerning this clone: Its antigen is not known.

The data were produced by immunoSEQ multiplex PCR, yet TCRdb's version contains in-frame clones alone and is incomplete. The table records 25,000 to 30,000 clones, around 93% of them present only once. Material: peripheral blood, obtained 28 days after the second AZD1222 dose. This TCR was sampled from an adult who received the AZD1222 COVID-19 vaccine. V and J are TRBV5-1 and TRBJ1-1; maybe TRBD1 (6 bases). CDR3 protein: CASSPGQLIMNTEAFF. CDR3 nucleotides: TGCGCCAGCAGCCCAGGACAGTTGATAATGAACACTGAAGCTTTCTTT. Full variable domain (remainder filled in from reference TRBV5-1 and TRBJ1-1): KAGVTQTPRYLIKTRGQQVTLSCSPISGHRSVSWYQQTPGQGLQFLFEYFSETQRNKGNFPGRFSGRQFSNSRSEMNVSTLELGDSALYLCASSPGQLIMNTEAFFGQGTRLTVV.